Listed below are T cell receptor beta chains from one sample, sequenced in a study of T cell responses to AZD1222 COVID-19 vaccine. Measured with immunoSEQ multiplex PCR; TCRdb has only the in-frame clones, and not every one. In the table there are 120,000 or so clones, over 75% of which are singletons. Sequencing used peripheral blood, obtained on day 0 of AZD1222 vaccination. The receptors stem from an adult in good health. The conserved cysteine and the conserved F or W are not part of the CDR3 here. The order of the fields is J gene, D gene, V gene, CDR3 protein. A D gene is named only where the DNA matches it firmly.

TRBJ2-5	-	TRBV2	ASLPEVWETQY
TRBJ2-4	-	TRBV19	ASSILIQGSRGKNIQY
TRBJ1-6	-	TRBV3-1/TRBV3-2	ASSSTGLEGALH
TRBJ1-1	-	TRBV28	ASSQPGTVNTEAF
TRBJ2-5	-	TRBV19	ASGGLAGPKETQY
TRBJ1-5	-	TRBV18	ASSPRGGTNQPQH
TRBJ2-1	TRBD1	TRBV11-3	ASSLEGQGRNEQF
TRBJ2-1	TRBD2	TRBV28	ASRLSGSSYNEQF
TRBJ2-3	TRBD2	TRBV9	ASSSGGADTQY
TRBJ2-5	TRBD1	TRBV7-8	ASSPDRGQTQY
TRBJ1-4	-	TRBV5-1	ASSPWGGMNEKLF
TRBJ2-2	TRBD1	TRBV7-2	ASSLNRGWNTGELF
TRBJ1-2	-	TRBV9	ASSATPRAGYGYT
TRBJ2-5	-	TRBV5-1	ASSLSPVLSETQY
TRBJ1-2	-	TRBV5-1	ASSSTLQGANYGYT
TRBJ2-3	TRBD2	TRBV6-1	ASSELLAGGPSTDTQY